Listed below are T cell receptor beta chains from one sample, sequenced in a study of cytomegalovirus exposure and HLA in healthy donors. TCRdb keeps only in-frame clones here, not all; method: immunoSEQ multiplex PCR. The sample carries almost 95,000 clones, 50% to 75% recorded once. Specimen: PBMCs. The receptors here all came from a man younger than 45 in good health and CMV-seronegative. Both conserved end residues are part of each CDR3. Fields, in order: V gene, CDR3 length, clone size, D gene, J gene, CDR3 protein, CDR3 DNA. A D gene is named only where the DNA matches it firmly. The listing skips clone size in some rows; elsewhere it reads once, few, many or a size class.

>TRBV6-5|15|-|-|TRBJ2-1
CASSYKGLYYNEQFF
TGTGCCAGCAGTTACAAGGGGCTATATTACAATGAGCAGTTCTTC
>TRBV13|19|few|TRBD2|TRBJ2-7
CASSLNLAGNIRDRYEQYF
TGTGCCAGCAGCTTAAATCTAGCGGGAAATATAAGGGATCGCTACGAGCAGTACTTC
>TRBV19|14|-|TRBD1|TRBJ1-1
CASTMGQGNTEAFF
TGTGCCAGTACCATGGGACAGGGAAACACTGAAGCTTTCTTT
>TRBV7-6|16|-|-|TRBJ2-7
CAGSPRGTDRYYEQYF
TGTGCCGGCAGCCCGAGGGGGACCGACAGGTACTACGAGCAGTACTTC
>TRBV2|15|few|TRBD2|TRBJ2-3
CASRERESGTDTQYF
TGTGCCAGCAGGGAGCGGGAGAGCGGCACAGATACGCAGTATTTT
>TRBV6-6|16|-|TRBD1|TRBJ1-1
CASGDIHRGMNTEAFF
TGTGCCAGCGGAGACATCCACAGGGGGATGAACACTGAAGCTTTCTTT
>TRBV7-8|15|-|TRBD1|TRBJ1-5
CASRVDRGRNQPQHF
TGTGCCAGCAGGGTGGACAGGGGGAGGAATCAGCCCCAGCATTTT
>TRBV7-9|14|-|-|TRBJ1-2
CASSLKGEGSGYTF
TGTGCCAGCAGTTTAAAGGGAGAGGGCTCCGGGTACACCTTC
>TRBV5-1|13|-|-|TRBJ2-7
CASRSASTYEQYF
TGCGCCAGCAGAAGCGCTAGTACCTACGAGCAGTACTTC
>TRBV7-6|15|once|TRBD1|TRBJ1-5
CASSLQGGASQPQHF
TGTGCCAGCAGCCTGCAGGGGGGCGCTTCTCAGCCCCAGCATTTT
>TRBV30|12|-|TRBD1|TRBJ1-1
CAWGQENTEAFF
TGTGCCTGGGGACAGGAGAACACTGAAGCTTTCTTT